What follows describes a single T cell receptor beta chain. Per the original data handling: Estimation of nucleated cell counts was performed using reference gene primer amplification. The method was immunoSEQ multiplex PCR; TCRdb's version includes in-frame clones alone and lacks a portion of them. The DNA was the basis for D and trimming; V, J and clone size are from that table. The sample shows around 180,000 clones, about 74% of them seen only once. From germline, CDR1 is MNHEY and CDR2 SVGAGI. This CDR3 spans 14 amino acids. With 8 bases removed from V and 1 base from J, the gap between germline ends came to 13 bases. This sample was taken from a study of blood T cell repertoires in COVID-19. Overall study: Acute and convalescent COVID-19 specimens originated in the United States, Italy and Spain. T cells, B-cell-depleted T cells, or PBMCs supplied cDNA or gDNA.

This receptor was identified in a woman aged 80 or older with acute or convalescent COVID-19. The sample taken for sequencing was peripheral blood. The rearrangement links TRBV6-5 to TRBJ2-3; a possible D gene is TRBD1 (6 bases). The CDR3 DNA follows: TGTGCCAGCGGGCAGGGGCCCCGCACAGATACGCAGTATTTT. Translation gives CASGQGPRTDTQYF.